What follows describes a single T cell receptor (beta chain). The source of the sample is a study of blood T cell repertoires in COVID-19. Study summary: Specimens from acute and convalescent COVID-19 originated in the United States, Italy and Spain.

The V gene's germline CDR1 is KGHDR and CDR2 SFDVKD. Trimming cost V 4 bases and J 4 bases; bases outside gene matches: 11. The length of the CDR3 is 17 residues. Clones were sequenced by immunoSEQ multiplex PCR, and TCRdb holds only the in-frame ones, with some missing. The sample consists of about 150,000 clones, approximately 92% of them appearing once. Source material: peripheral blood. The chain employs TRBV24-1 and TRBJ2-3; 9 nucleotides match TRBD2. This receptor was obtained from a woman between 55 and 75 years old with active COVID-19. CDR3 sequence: CATSEAILAGQSDTQYF. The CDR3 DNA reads TGTGCCACCAGTGAGGCAATCCTAGCGGGACAATCAGATACGCAGTATTTT.